The rows below give T cell receptor beta chains drawn from one sample of a study of CD8 T cells in Susac syndrome. MiXCR, run by TCRdb on the immunoSEQ multiplex PCR reads, gives a single entry per CDR3 protein. The repertoire holds some 150,000 distinct CDR3 sequences, with about 95% as singletons. Material: CD8+ T cells from PBMCs. These receptors all stem from a human donor with multiple sclerosis. The CDR3 runs from the conserved cysteine through the conserved F or W. The D gene is left open where the match is weak. A clone size is listed for some rows: how often the clone was seen (once, few, many), or a class if it is expanded.

V gene	J gene	clone size	D gene	CDR3 protein	CDR3 DNA
TRBV4-1	TRBJ2-7	-	-	CASSQEDFGPYEQYF	TGCGCCAGCAGCCAGGAGGACTTCGGGCCCTACGAGCAGTACTTC
TRBV20-1	TRBJ2-2	-	-	CSARDLTGELFF	TGCAGTGCTAGAGACTTAACCGGGGAGCTGTTTTTT
TRBV12-3/TRBV12-4	TRBJ2-5	-	TRBD2	CASSELLAGEETQYF	TGTGCCAGCAGCGAACTACTAGCGGGGGAAGAGACCCAGTACTTC
TRBV2	TRBJ2-7	-	-	CASRGRTTYEQYF	TGTGCCAGCCGGGGCCGGACCACCTACGAGCAGTACTTC
TRBV20-1	TRBJ2-7	-	TRBD2	CSARDGGLAGTEQYF	TGCAGTGCTAGAGATGGGGGACTAGCGGGCACCGAGCAGTACTTC
TRBV15	TRBJ1-5	-	-	CATSRDYQPQHF	TGTGCCACCAGCAGAGACTATCAGCCCCAGCATTTT
TRBV29-1	TRBJ2-3	-	-	CSVSGFSTDTQYF	TGCAGCGTGAGCGGGTTTAGCACAGATACGCAGTATTTT
TRBV20-1	TRBJ1-5	-	-	CSARHSGPQPQHF	TGCAGTGCTAGACACAGCGGTCCTCAGCCCCAGCATTTT
TRBV4-1	TRBJ2-1	-	TRBD2	CASSQEAGEVNEQFF	TGCGCCAGCAGCCAAGAGGCGGGGGAGGTCAATGAGCAGTTCTTC
TRBV14	TRBJ2-1	-	TRBD2	CASSQGQAGGSYNEQFF	TGTGCCAGCAGCCAAGGGCAGGCGGGGGGCTCCTACAATGAGCAGTTCTTC
TRBV4-1	TRBJ1-5	-	-	CASSQRYNQPQHF	TGCGCCAGCAGCCAACGATACAATCAGCCCCAGCATTTT
TRBV7-2	TRBJ2-1	-	TRBD2	CASSLAGSGGSNEQFF	TGTGCCAGCAGCTTAGCCGGAAGCGGGGGGTCGAATGAGCAGTTCTTC
TRBV20-1	TRBJ2-7	once	TRBD1	CSASLRDRVNRYEQYF	TGCAGTGCTTCACTCCGGGACAGGGTAAATCGCTACGAGCAGTACTTC
TRBV30	TRBJ2-5	-	-	CAWSVSAREETQYF	TGTGCCTGGAGTGTATCTGCCAGGGAGGAGACCCAGTACTTC
TRBV27	TRBJ1-1	-	-	CASSLSDGGTEAFF	TGTGCCAGCAGTTTATCCGACGGAGGGACTGAAGCTTTCTTT
TRBV5-6	TRBJ1-5	once	TRBD1	CASSQNRGHGQPQHF	TGTGCCAGCAGCCAAAACAGGGGGCATGGTCAGCCCCAGCATTTT
TRBV7-2	TRBJ2-2	-	-	CASSPQGPGELFF	TGTGCCAGCAGCCCCCAGGGACCCGGGGAGCTGTTTTTT
TRBV13	TRBJ2-2	-	TRBD1	CASSLWTGNPGELFF	TGTGCCAGCAGCTTATGGACAGGCAATCCCGGGGAGCTGTTTTTT
TRBV5-1	TRBJ1-1	-	-	CASSLGSDTEAFF	TGCGCCAGCAGCCTCGGGTCCGACACTGAAGCTTTCTTT
TRBV7-8	TRBJ2-5	-	-	CASSTRVETQYF	TGTGCCAGCAGCACCAGGGTGGAGACCCAGTACTTC
TRBV20-1	TRBJ1-2	once	-	CSAHRVGYGYTF	TGCAGTGCTCACAGGGTTGGCTATGGCTACACCTTC
TRBV5-1	TRBJ2-1	-	-	CASTATGHNEQFF	TGCGCCAGCACCGCGACAGGACACAATGAGCAGTTCTTC
TRBV5-1	TRBJ2-7	-	-	CASKGSSYEQYF	TGCGCCAGCAAGGGGAGCTCCTACGAGCAGTACTTC
TRBV29-1	TRBJ1-1	-	-	CSVEGGWDTEAFF	TGCAGCGTTGAAGGGGGATGGGACACTGAAGCTTTCTTT
TRBV9	TRBJ2-2	-	-	CASSPVPGGHEDTGELFF	TGTGCCAGCAGCCCAGTCCCCGGGGGGCATGAGGACACCGGGGAGCTGTTTTTT
TRBV20-1	TRBJ2-1	-	-	CSARDLDINYNEQFF	TGCAGTGCTAGAGACCTAGACATCAATTACAATGAGCAGTTCTTC
TRBV14	TRBJ2-7	-	TRBD1	CASSHWGQGANEQYF	TGTGCCAGCAGCCATTGGGGACAGGGGGCAAACGAGCAGTACTTC
TRBV30	TRBJ1-1	-	-	CAWADTNTEAFF	TGTGCCTGGGCAGATACGAACACTGAAGCTTTCTTT
TRBV7-2	TRBJ2-1	-	-	CASSLFLDFYNEQFF	TGTGCCAGCAGCTTATTTTTGGACTTCTACAATGAGCAGTTCTTC
TRBV4-2	TRBJ2-1	-	-	CASSQDVLTNEQFF	TGTGCCAGCAGCCAAGATGTGCTAACCAATGAGCAGTTCTTC
TRBV20-1	TRBJ2-7	few	-	CSARDWFRDEQYF	TGCAGTGCTAGAGATTGGTTCCGGGACGAGCAGTACTTC
TRBV6-5	TRBJ1-6	-	-	CASSYSTWAGNSPLHF	TGTGCCAGCAGTTACTCGACTTGGGCAGGGAACTCACCCCTCCACTTT
TRBV7-8	TRBJ1-1	-	-	CASSPLQDYPEAFF	TGTGCCAGCAGCCCACTCCAGGATTACCCTGAAGCTTTCTTT
TRBV20-1	TRBJ2-5	-	TRBD1	CSARAGTGQETQYF	TGCAGTGCTAGAGCGGGGACAGGCCAAGAGACCCAGTACTTC
TRBV20-1	TRBJ1-1	-	-	CSATRWANTEAFF	TGCAGTGCTACCCGGTGGGCGAACACTGAAGCTTTCTTT
TRBV7-8	TRBJ1-5	-	-	CASSLRSNQPQHF	TGTGCCAGCAGCTTGCGTAGCAATCAGCCCCAGCATTTT
TRBV7-6	TRBJ1-6	-	-	CASSLREGESPLHF	TGTGCCAGCAGCCTTAGAGAGGGGGAATCACCCCTCCACTTT
TRBV7-6	TRBJ2-7	-	-	CASSSKDGIRNEQYF	TGTGCCAGCAGCTCCAAGGACGGAATTAGGAACGAGCAGTACTTC
TRBV29-1	TRBJ1-1	-	-	CSAPADNTEAFF	TGCAGCGCTCCGGCTGATAACACTGAAGCTTTCTTT
TRBV9	TRBJ1-1	once	-	CASSGAWGVGSEAFF	TGTGCCAGCAGCGGTGCGTGGGGCGTCGGCTCTGAAGCTTTCTTT